Listed here are 8 T cell receptor beta chains from one sample, sequenced in a study of PD-1 blockade in classical Hodgkin lymphoma. Assay used: immunoSEQ multiplex PCR; TCRdb lists only in-frame clones, some missing. Of some 34,000 clones listed, 72% were seen once; the top ten hold approximately 4%. Time point defined: cycle 4 day 1 (C4D1), after around six weeks of nivolumab. Relapses following autologous stem cell transplantation were seen in all patients, with brentuximab vedotin exposure varying. The specimen comprised peripheral blood mononuclear cells (PBMCs), sampled before the fourth cycle of nivolumab. Every receptor here comes from a human donor with classical Hodgkin lymphoma.

The V gene is TRBV6-6, the J gene TRBJ2-7; the match to TRBD1 covers 8 bases. Germline CDR1 and CDR2: MNHNY and SVGAGI (reference sequence). The trim removed 6 bases at V and 7 bases at J, leaving 2 bases unmatched. The CDR3 loop spans 11 amino acids. The CDR3 here is CASSTGGEQYF. The CDR3 DNA follows: TGTGCCAGCAGCACAGGGGGTGAGCAGTACTTC.

The chain recombines TRBV7-3 with TRBJ2-1; TRBD2 matches 13 bases. Trimming removed 5 bases from V and 5 bases from J; junction bases left unmatched: 3. In germline, CDR1 is SGHTA, CDR2 FQGTGA. The CDR3 runs 15 residues. Here the CDR3 DNA reads TGTGCCAGCAGCCTGACTAGCGGGGGGAACAATGAGCAGTTCTTC. It codes for CASSLTSGGNNEQFF.

The chain recombines TRBV5-4 with TRBJ2-2; TRBD1 aligns across 7 bases. Germline trimming cut 0 bases from V and 7 bases from J; bases unmatched to any gene: 9. This CDR3 comprises 16 residues. Germline V gives CDR1 SGHNT, CDR2 YYREEE (reference sequence). In nucleotides, the CDR3 is TGTGCCAGCAGCTTGGGACAGGGCCTCAGGGTCGGGGAGCTGTTTTTT. Protein sequence: CASSLGQGLRVGELFF.

As regards this clone: A much more abundant neighbour one base away suggests this may be a read error. The V gene is TRBV4-2, the J gene TRBJ1-2; the D is unclear. The CDR3 is 14 residues long. Germline V gene data show CDR1 as LGHNA and CDR2 as YNFKEQ. Trimming stripped 0 bases from V and 8 bases from J, with 13 bases between. The CDR3 region is CASSQDRMTGGYTF. Here the CDR3 DNA reads TGTGCCAGCAGCCAAGATCGGATGACGGGGGGCTACACCTTC.

This clone was picked up one time. The chain couples TRBV4-1 to TRBJ2-5; no firm D call. The CDR3 loop spans 14 amino acids. The germline gives CDR1 MGHRA, CDR2 YSYEKL. V lost 2 bases to trimming and J lost 2 bases, with 9 bases between them. The CDR3 DNA sequence: TGCGCCAGCAGCCAACTACCGAATCAAGAGACCCAGTACTTC. It specifies CASSQLPNQETQYF.

This clone appeared a few times. The chain is built from TRBV7-9 and TRBJ2-1, with 12 nucleotides matching TRBD2. This CDR3 region has 13 residues. Trimming removed 5 bases from V and 10 bases from J; junction bases left unmatched: 3. CDR1 SEHNR and CDR2 FQNEAQ come from the germline V gene (reference sequence). This chain's CDR3 is CASSLLAGGEQFF. The CDR3 bases are TGTGCCAGCAGCCTACTAGCGGGGGGCGAGCAGTTCTTC. Full variable domain (outside the CDR3, taken from reference TRBV7-9 and TRBJ2-1): DTGVSQNPRHKITKRGQNVTFRCDPISEHNRLYWYRQTLGQGPEFLTYFQNEAQLEKSRLLSDRFSAERPKGSFSTLEIQRTEQGDSAMYLCASSLLAGGEQFFGPGTRLTVL.

This chain joins TRBV28 and TRBJ2-2; 7 bases align to TRBD1. The CDR3 contains 15 residues. V dropped 5 bases and J dropped 5; count of bases not matched to a gene: 8. Germline V CDR1 and CDR2: MDHEN, SYDVKM. CDR3: CASSLGGAYTGELFF. The CDR3 DNA reads TGTGCCAGCAGTCTAGGGGGCGCCTATACCGGGGAGCTGTTTTTT.

The chain joins TRBV25-1 to TRBJ2-5, with D possibly TRBD2 on 6 matching bases. Germline values: CDR1 MGHDK, CDR2 SYGVNS. Trimming removed 6 bases from V and 1 base from J, with 12 bases in between. The CDR3 sequence is 14 residues long. DNA of the CDR3: TGTGCCAGCAGCCCGGAGGGCCCCCAAGAGACCCAGTACTTC. Translated, it gives CASSPEGPQETQYF.